The 5 T cell receptor beta chains presented below share a single source sample, sequenced in a study of T cell responses to AZD1222 COVID-19 vaccine. Assay: immunoSEQ multiplex PCR; the TCRdb copy retains only in-frame clones and omits some. This table holds about 97,000 clones, 90% found once. The sample here was peripheral blood, taken on day 0 of AZD1222 vaccination. The receptors derive from an adult in good health.

This chain links TRBV19 with TRBJ1-2; 7 bases agree with TRBD1. Germline-derived CDR1 and CDR2 are LNHDA and SQIVND (reference sequence). The CDR3 spans 14 residues. J gave up 6 bases and V 1 base, and 5 bases lay outside the gene matches. Written as DNA, the CDR3 is TGTGCCAGTAGTATAGTCCGGCAGGGGGATGGCTACACCTTC. It is translated as CASSIVRQGDGYTF.

The chain links TRBV9 to TRBJ1-3, with no clear D. CDR3 length: 13 residues. Germline V gene data show CDR1 as SGDLS and CDR2 as YYNGEE. V was clipped by 4 bases and J by 0 bases, with 5 bases between them. The CDR3 sequence: CASSPYSGNTIYF. CDR3 DNA sequence: TGTGCCAGCAGCCCTTACTCTGGAAACACCATATATTTT.

The rearrangement joins TRBV9 to TRBJ1-2, with D uncertain. Trimming shortened V by 0 bases and J by 5 bases, and 8 bases separated the two germline ends. Germline V CDR1 and CDR2: SGDLS, YYNGEE. This CDR3 has 13 residues. The CDR3 protein is CASSVGGRYGYTF. CDR3 coding DNA: TGTGCCAGCAGCGTAGGTGGTCGATATGGCTACACCTTC.

The V and J genes are TRBV7-2 and TRBJ1-2; no clear D. Germline CDR1 is SGHTA and CDR2 is FQGNSA. This CDR3 contains 15 residues. The V gene lost 1 base and the J gene lost 0 bases, with 9 bases spanning the gap. The CDR3: CASSLERRSNYGYTF. The CDR3 DNA sequence: TGTGCCAGCAGCTTAGAGCGCCGGTCTAACTATGGCTACACCTTC. Full variable domain (outside the CDR3, taken from reference TRBV7-2 and TRBJ1-2): GAGVSQSPSNKVTEKGKDVELRCDPISGHTALYWYRQSLGQGLEFLIYFQGNSAPDKSGLPSDRFSAERTGGSVSTLTIQRTQQEDSAVYLCASSLERRSNYGYTFGSGTRLTVV.

The genes are TRBV6-6 and TRBJ1-2, with D possibly TRBD1 on 6 matching bases. With 4 bases removed from V and 8 bases from J, the gap between germline ends came to 20 bases. The CDR3 spans 15 residues. CDR1 MNHNY and CDR2 SVGAGI come from the germline V gene (reference sequence). CDR3 DNA sequence: TGTGCCAGCAGTTGGGCTGGCGGGGGACAAAGCGGCTACACCTTC. This sequence encodes CASSWAGGGQSGYTF.